This T cell receptor (beta chain) was sequenced in a study of identifying expanded T cells in peripheral blood. The germline V gene encodes CDR1 SGHVS and CDR2 FNYEAQ. The junction had 10 bases not matched to a gene; V was cut back by 3 bases and J by 0 bases. This CDR3 spans 19 amino acids. Findings and caveats of the study: Over two and four weeks, about 15 and 18 clones changed, versus more than 1 between replicates.

Turning to this clone: Its cognate antigen is unknown.

Sequencing used immunoSEQ multiplex PCR; TCRdb keeps in-frame clones, though not all of them. In the table there are 60,000 or so clones, around 86% of which are singletons. Sequenced input: blood. The chain links TRBV7-6 to TRBJ2-6; 8 nucleotides align to TRBD1. This sequence originates from a person between 18 and 75 years old in good health. DNA for the CDR3: TGTGCCAGCAGCTTCCCCCGACAGGGGTCAGTCTCTGGGGCCAACGTCCTGACTTTC. Residues: CASSFPRQGSVSGANVLTF.